This is a list of T cell receptor beta chains from one sample in a study of OX40 agonist ivuxolimab in advanced cancers. Clones were sequenced by immunoSEQ multiplex PCR, and TCRdb holds only the in-frame ones, with some missing. The profile shows about 68,000 clones, approximately 81% of them singletons. The material sequenced was CD4+ or CD8+ T cells sorted from blood, taken in a trial of the OX40 agonist ivuxolimab. These receptors all stem from an adult with an advanced solid tumor such as melanoma, head and neck, liver or kidney cancer. The CDR3 runs from the conserved cysteine through the conserved F or W. The D gene is left open where the match is weak. Some rows have no size entry. The others give once, few or many, or a class for an expanded clone.

J: TRBJ1-1
V: TRBV11-2
size: .
D: .
CDR3: CASGIQANTEAFF
DNA: TGTGCCAGCGGGATACAGGCGAACACTGAAGCTTTCTTT

J: TRBJ2-7
V: TRBV19
size: once
D: .
CDR3: CASQNVGTSYEQYF
DNA: TGTGCCAGTCAAAATGTGGGGACCTCCTACGAGCAGTACTTC

J: TRBJ1-1
V: TRBV19
size: .
D: .
CDR3: CASSIGSGRTEAFF
DNA: TGTGCCAGTAGTATAGGGTCAGGCAGGACTGAAGCTTTCTTT

J: TRBJ1-1
V: TRBV10-2
size: .
D: TRBD1
CDR3: CASSFDRGNTEAFF
DNA: TGCGCCAGCAGCTTCGACAGGGGGAACACTGAAGCTTTCTTT

J: TRBJ2-5
V: TRBV11-1
size: .
D: .
CDR3: CASSFETRVGEQYF
DNA: TGTGCCAGCAGCTTCGAAACGCGGGTAGGGGAGCAGTACTTC

J: TRBJ2-5
V: TRBV5-1
size: .
D: TRBD1
CDR3: CASSANLQGKETQYF
DNA: TGCGCCAGCAGCGCAAACCTACAGGGGAAAGAGACCCAGTACTTC

J: TRBJ1-6
V: TRBV10-1
size: .
D: TRBD1
CDR3: CASTTGGNSPLHF
DNA: TGCGCCAGCACGACAGGGGGTAATTCACCCCTCCACTTT

J: TRBJ1-5
V: TRBV7-2
size: .
D: TRBD1
CDR3: CASSLTGAFSNQPQHF
DNA: TGTGCCAGCAGCCTTACAGGGGCGTTTAGCAATCAGCCCCAGCATTTT

J: TRBJ2-1
V: TRBV11-2
size: .
D: .
CDR3: CASHRGGGGYNEQFF
DNA: TGTGCCAGCCACAGGGGCGGGGGAGGTTACAATGAGCAGTTCTTC

J: TRBJ1-5
V: TRBV6-1
size: .
D: TRBD1
CDR3: CASIFRDRTDQPQHF
DNA: TGTGCCAGCATCTTCCGGGACAGGACGGATCAGCCCCAGCATTTT

J: TRBJ2-7
V: TRBV6-4
size: .
D: .
CDR3: CASSEGGRGAYEQYF
DNA: TGTGCCAGCAGTGAAGGTGGCAGGGGTGCCTACGAGCAGTACTTC

J: TRBJ1-4
V: TRBV7-9
size: .
D: .
CDR3: CASSYRVNEKLFF
DNA: TGTGCCAGCAGCTACAGGGTTAATGAAAAACTGTTTTTT

J: TRBJ2-7
V: TRBV6-6
size: once
D: .
CDR3: CASSYRQPDEQYF
DNA: TGTGCCAGCAGTTACAGGCAGCCTGACGAGCAGTACTTC